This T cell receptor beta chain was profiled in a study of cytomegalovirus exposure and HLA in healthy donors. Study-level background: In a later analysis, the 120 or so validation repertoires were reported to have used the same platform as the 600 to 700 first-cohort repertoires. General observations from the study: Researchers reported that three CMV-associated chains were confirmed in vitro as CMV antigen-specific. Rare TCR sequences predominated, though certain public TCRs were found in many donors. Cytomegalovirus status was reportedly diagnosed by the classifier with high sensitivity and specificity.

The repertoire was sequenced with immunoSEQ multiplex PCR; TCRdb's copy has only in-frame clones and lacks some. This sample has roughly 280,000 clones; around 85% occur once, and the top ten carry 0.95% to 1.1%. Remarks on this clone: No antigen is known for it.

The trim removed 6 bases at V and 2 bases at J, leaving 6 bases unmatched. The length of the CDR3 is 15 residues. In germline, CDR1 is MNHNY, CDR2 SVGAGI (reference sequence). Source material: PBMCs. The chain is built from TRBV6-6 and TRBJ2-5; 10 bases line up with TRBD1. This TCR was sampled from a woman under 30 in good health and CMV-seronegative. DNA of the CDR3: TGTGCCAGCAGGCCCGGGACAGGGGAGCAAGAGACCCAGTACTTC. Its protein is CASRPGTGEQETQYF.